This T cell receptor (beta chain) was retrieved from a study of a mutant IDH1 vaccine in newly diagnosed glioma. At the level of the study: The first vaccination came 4-6 weeks after radiotherapy alone, or with temozolomide cycles. At week 47 came visit V13, while visit V12 had come at week 35.

Concerning this clone itself: The antigen is not known.

Unmatched junction bases numbered 7, after V lost 9 bases and J lost 2 bases. The germline V gene has CDR1 MNHEY and CDR2 SMNVEV (reference sequence). CDR3 length equals 13 residues. Time point here: week 35, safety follow-up. Alongside topical imiquimod, each dose of vaccine comprised 300 ug of mutant IDH1 20-mer peptide. Study-level results: Vaccination elicited immune responses in 93.3% of patients. Pseudoprogression showed no apparent link to changes in top peripheral T cell clonotypes.

The table came from immunoSEQ multiplex PCR; TCRdb's copy has only in-frame clones and leaves some out. The sample shows 58,000 or so clones, 85% to 90% of them seen only once. This TCR was sampled from a man aged 35-49 years with glioma. This chain links TRBV27 with TRBJ2-7, with 7 bases identical to TRBD1. Sample: PBMCs, taken from a glioma patient whose treatment included an IDH1 peptide vaccine. The CDR3 spells CASSTGAPYEQYF. The CDR3 DNA reads as TGTGCCAGTTCCACAGGGGCCCCCTACGAGCAGTACTTC.